Presented here are 3 T cell receptor beta chains from one specimen sequenced in a study of Graves' ophthalmopathy and Graves' hyperthyroidism (dated by TCRdb to 2016 to 2019). The instrument was an Illumina HiSeq 2000. For repertoire sequencing, the TCR beta CDR3 regions were amplified from RNA transcripts. A first-round RT-PCR used HTBI primers with the Qiagen OneStep RT-PCR kit, followed by a second-round multiplex PCR, size selection and purification. TCRdb redid the processing of the public reads, applying fastp at Q25 and MiXCR, and retained in-frame beta chains. When rows share a CDR3 protein, they turn into one entry using the most common DNA and genes. The sample contains around 660,000 distinct CDR3 sequences, under 50% of them found a single time. The top ten clonotypes cover over 2.5% of the sample. The sequencing input was peripheral blood. Source of these receptors: an adult man with Graves' ophthalmopathy.

Worth noting for this clonotype: A much bigger clone sits one base away, suggesting this may be a read error. The V gene is TRBV29-1, the J gene TRBJ2-2, with TRBD2 matching 7 bases. CDR1 SQVTM and CDR2 ANQGSEA come from the germline V gene. The CDR3 spans 12 residues. As DNA, the CDR3 is TGCAGCGCCCCGGGGGGTGCCGGGGAGCTGATTTTT. Translated, it gives CSAPGGAGELIF.

For this clonotype: A much larger clone lies one base from this, so it may be a read error. The chain links TRBV19 to TRBJ1-5; no definite D call. The CDR3 is 14 residues long. From germline, CDR1 is LNHDA and CDR2 SQIVND (reference sequence). The CDR3 protein is CASSIRRDSQPQRF. The CDR3 DNA follows: TGTGCCAGTAGTATCAGAAGGGATTCTCAGCCCCAGCGTTTT.

This clonotype came up many times. This chain joins TRBV11-3 and TRBJ1-2; the D is unclear. Trimming cost V 5 bases and J 4 bases, with 17 bases left between them. Germline CDR1 and CDR2: SGHNT and YENEEA. The CDR3 spans 15 residues. In DNA form, the CDR3 reads TGTGCCAGCAGCCAGCTGCAGGACCCTGGCTATGGCTACACCTTC. Encoded protein: CASSQLQDPGYGYTF.